The entry below describes one T cell receptor (beta chain). Antigen unknown. These data belong to a study of cytomegalovirus exposure and HLA in healthy donors. PCR employed 60 Vbeta and 13 Jbeta primers. Method: immunoSEQ multiplex PCR; TCRdb's copy keeps in-frame clones and lacks some. The profile covers some 170,000 clones, with more than 65% appearing a single time and about 1.3% taken by the ten largest. Notes on the study in general: Association of under 20,000 TCR beta sequences with HLA alleles was found at 0.05 false discovery rate in a later analysis.

Deletions cut 5 bases from V and 7 bases from J, with 22 bases between. Germline-derived CDR1 and CDR2 are SGHRS and YFSETQ. The CDR3 totals 15 residues. This sequence was found in a woman aged 45-65 years in good health and CMV-seronegative. The sample taken for sequencing was PBMCs. The gene calls are TRBV5-1 and TRBJ2-7; TRBD2 might be the D (5 bases). The CDR3 here is CASSKPAEGKREQYF. CDR3 coding DNA: TGCGCCAGCAGTAAACCCGCTGAGGGCAAGAGGGAGCAGTACTTC.